These 24 T cell receptor beta chains were sequenced from one sample in a study of T cells in Graves' hyperthyroidism and ophthalmopathy. From RNA transcripts, TCR beta CDR3 regions were amplified. HTBI primers were employed in a first-round RT-PCR of the TCR CDR3. TCRdb passed the multiplex PCR reads through MiXCR, listing each CDR3 protein once. Of approximately 510,000 distinct CDR3 sequences in the sample, 20% were seen once. The sequencing sample was made of blood. The receptors come from a man aged 18-30 years with Graves' hyperthyroidism.

This clonotype was counted ten times or more. The DNA of the CDR3 is TGTGCCAGCAGCTTTACGGGACTAGCGTCCGAGCAGTACTTC. This gives the protein CASSFTGLASEQYF. The V call is TRBV11-3, the J call TRBJ2-7; 10 bases line up with TRBD2. Germline V gene lookup returns CDR1 SGHNT and CDR2 YENEEA. The ends lost 3 bases at V and 6 bases at J; junction bases unmatched: 5. The CDR3 is 14 residues long.

The chain combines TRBV12-3 or TRBV12-4 with TRBJ2-7, with 8 bases aligning to TRBD1. Trimming took 6 bases from V and 6 from J; bases not matched to a gene: 13. The CDR3 runs 15 residues. The CDR3: CASRSNTDRAGEQYF. For the CDR3, the DNA is TGTGCCAGCAGATCGAACACGGACAGGGCGGGCGAGCAGTACTTC.

The sample holds many counts of this clonotype. The chain has TRBV29-1 and TRBJ2-4, with a tentative D call TRBD1 (6 bases). Trimming shortened V by 5 bases and J by 0 bases, and 11 bases separated the two germline ends. The CDR3 sequence is 14 residues long. In germline, CDR1 is SQVTM, CDR2 ANQGSEA. The CDR3 DNA is TGCAGCGTTACAGGGAGAATAGCCAAAAACATTCAGTACTTC. It codes for CSVTGRIAKNIQYF.

This clonotype was counted ten times or more. The chain carries TRBV4-1 and TRBJ2-7, with TRBD1 identical over 7 bases. Germline-derived CDR1 and CDR2 are MGHRA and YSYEKL. Germline trimming cut 0 bases from V and 4 bases from J; bases unmatched to any gene: 3. There are 14 residues in the CDR3. Here the CDR3 reads CASSQDSRGYEQYF. The CDR3 coding sequence is TGCGCCAGCAGCCAAGATAGCAGGGGGTACGAGCAGTACTTC.

This clonotype came up many times. V usage is TRBV2 and J usage is TRBJ2-5; D gene uncertain. Trimming left V 0 bases short and J 5 bases short, with 10 bases between. The CDR3 runs 14 residues. Per the germline V gene, CDR1 is SNHLY and CDR2 is FYNNEI. CDR3 DNA sequence: TGTGCCAGCAGTGAAGCGGGCCTCGTGGAGACCCAGTACTTC. Its protein product is CASSEAGLVETQYF.

Of note for this clonotype: The conserved phenylalanine or tryptophan is not found at the CDR3 terminus, so this likely reflects a read error. The chain couples TRBV5-1 to TRBJ1-2; perhaps TRBD1 as D (6 bases). This CDR3 comprises 15 residues. V lost 4 bases to trimming and J lost 2 bases, with 15 bases between them. CDR1 SGHRS and CDR2 YFSETQ come from the germline V gene. Here the CDR3 DNA reads TGCGCCAGCAGCCTAGGGGGGATAGTGAACTATGGCTACACCGTC. It specifies CASSLGGIVNYGYTV.

Only a few counts were recorded for this clonotype. J is TRBJ2-7 and V is TRBV2; D is unclear. V was trimmed by 6 bases and J by 2 bases, leaving 14 bases between them. Germline V gene sequence: CDR1 SNHLY, CDR2 FYNNEI. There are 14 residues in the CDR3. The CDR3 reads CASRDPRAPYEQYF. The CDR3 coding sequence is TGTGCCAGCAGAGACCCTAGGGCACCCTACGAGCAGTACTTC.

In this sample, this clonotype turned up a few times. One base away lies a much larger clone, so this may be a sequencing read error. The V call is TRBV11-3, the J call TRBJ1-1; D not resolved. The germline V gene has CDR1 SGHNT and CDR2 YENEEA. CDR3 length: 14 amino acids. The CDR3 reads CTSSDRRANTEAFF. The CDR3 nucleotides read TGTACCAGCAGCGACCGACGGGCGAACACTGAAGCTTTCTTT. The full variable domain, rest sourced from reference TRBV11-3 and TRBJ1-1, is EAGVVQSPRYKIIEKKQPVAFWCNPISGHNTLYWYLQNLGQGPELLIRYENEEAVDDSQLPKDRFSAERLKGVDSTLKIQPAELGDSAVYLCTSSDRRANTEAFFGQGTRLTVV.

This clonotype was picked up many times. The chain employs TRBV28 and TRBJ1-1, with a possible D match to TRBD1 (6 bases). The CDR3 has 15 amino acids. Looked up from germline, CDR1 is MDHEN and CDR2 is SYDVKM. Between the trimmed V and J ends, which lost 5 bases and 0 bases, there was a span of 13 bases. The CDR3 nucleotides read TGTGCCAGCAGTCTGGAGGCAGGGGTGAACACTGAAGCTTTCTTT. Translation gives CASSLEAGVNTEAFF.

This clonotype was seen many times. The genes are TRBV10-2 and TRBJ2-7; D call uncertain. V dropped 3 bases and J dropped 1 base, with 13 bases sitting between them. The germline V gene has CDR1 WSHSY and CDR2 SAAADI. The CDR3 runs to 15 residues. The CDR3 here is CASSDYGPESYEQYF. As DNA, the CDR3 is TGCGCCAGCAGTGATTACGGGCCAGAGTCCTACGAGCAGTACTTC.

This chain connects TRBV6-1 to TRBJ2-7; 7 nucleotides align to TRBD1. Germline V gives CDR1 MNHNS, CDR2 SASEGT. The CDR3 sequence is 14 residues long. The J segment lost 0 bases and the V segment lost 10 bases, leaving 9 bases of the junction unmatched. CDR3 in amino acids: CATKGAGRSYEQYF. In nucleotides, the CDR3 is TGTGCCACCAAGGGGGCAGGTCGCTCCTACGAGCAGTACTTC.

This clonotype was observed a few times. The chain couples TRBV12-3 or TRBV12-4 to TRBJ1-5; TRBD1 aligns across 8 bases. V shed 4 bases, J shed 7 bases, and the junction held 9 bases outside the gene matches. This CDR3 contains 15 residues. As DNA, the CDR3 is TGTGCCAGCAGTTCGGGCAGGGGGCTAAACCAGCCCCAGCATTTT. It specifies CASSSGRGLNQPQHF.

This clonotype came up many times. The chain's CDR3 is CASSRLGAGETQYF. The DNA of the CDR3 is TGTGCCAGCAGTCGACTTGGGGCCGGGGAGACCCAGTACTTC. The chain links TRBV6-1 to TRBJ2-5; D may be TRBD1 (5 bases). Trimming cost V 5 bases and J 5 bases, with 15 bases left between them. This CDR3 region has 14 residues. Looked up from germline, CDR1 is MNHNS and CDR2 is SASEGT.

This clonotype was recorded at least ten times. The gene calls are TRBV24-1 and TRBJ2-2; TRBD2 matches at 7 bases. Germline loops: CDR1 KGHDR, CDR2 SFDVKD. The CDR3 has 13 residues. The V and J ends lost 10 bases and 1 base, in that order; junction bases with no gene match: 2. Here the CDR3 reads CATRERNTGELFF. The CDR3 region has the DNA TGTGCCACGCGGGAGCGGAACACCGGGGAGCTGTTTTTT.

The chain employs TRBV2 and TRBJ1-4; 7 bases match TRBD1. CDR1 and CDR2 (germline): SNHLY, FYNNEI. V shed 7 bases and J 4 bases; nucleotides not matched to a gene: 9. The CDR3 consists of 15 residues. This CDR3 is CASTGTEPFNEKLFF. The CDR3 DNA reads as TGTGCCAGCACCGGGACAGAACCGTTTAATGAAAAACTGTTTTTT.

At least ten counts were recorded for this clonotype. The chain is built from TRBV24-1 and TRBJ2-4, with 7 bases identical to TRBD2. V dropped 4 bases and J dropped 6; count of bases not matched to a gene: 11. Germline V gene lookup returns CDR1 KGHDR and CDR2 SFDVKD. This CDR3 region has 16 residues. For the CDR3, the DNA is TGTGCCACCAGTGACTCGGGACCGGGAGGAGGAAACATTCAGTACTTC. Translated: CATSDSGPGGGNIQYF.

This clonotype was found many times. This chain uses TRBV12-3 or TRBV12-4 with TRBJ1-2; perhaps TRBD1 as D (5 bases). The germline V and J ends were trimmed by 3 bases and 8 bases, with 13 bases remaining between them. The CDR3 totals 13 residues. This CDR3 reads CASSLWQGDGYTF. The DNA for the CDR3 is TGTGCCAGCAGTTTGTGGCAGGGAGACGGCTACACCTTC.

This clonotype was found a few times. At one boundary the junction diverges from the germline segment, which might be a read error. The genes are TRBV2 and TRBJ2-4; possibly TRBD1 or TRBD2 for D (5 bases each). The CDR3 loop spans 14 amino acids. Germline CDR1 is SNHLY and CDR2 is FYNNEI. The CDR3 DNA follows: TGTGCCAGCATCGGGGCCCTAGCCAAAAACATTAAGTACTTC. Protein product: CASIGALAKNIKYF. The full variable domain, with the rest looked up from reference TRBV2 and TRBJ2-4, is EPEVTQTPSHQVTQMGQEVILRCVPISNHLYFYWYRQILGQKVEFLVSFYNNEISEKSEIFDDQFSVERPDGSNFTLKIRSTKLEDSAMYFCASIGALAKNIKYFGAGTRLSVL.

This clonotype was found many times. CDR3: CASTGDRGRNLNQPQHF. Here the CDR3 DNA reads TGTGCCAGCACAGGTGATAGGGGGCGTAATCTCAACCAGCCCCAGCATTTT. This chain connects TRBV28 to TRBJ1-5; 7 bases fit TRBD1. The germline gives CDR1 MDHEN, CDR2 SYDVKM. The CDR3 sequence is 17 residues long. Trimming at V came to 7 bases and at J to 7 bases, leaving 19 bases not matched to a gene. The full variable domain, with the rest looked up from reference TRBV28 and TRBJ1-5, is DVKVTQSSRYLVKRTGEKVFLECVQDMDHENMFWYRQDPGLGLRLIYFSYDVKMKEKGDIPEGYSVSREKKERFSLILESASTNQTSMYLCASTGDRGRNLNQPQHFGDGTRLSIL.

This clonotype was found many times. The rearrangement links TRBV2 to TRBJ2-7; 7 bases align to TRBD1. The CDR3 consists of 14 residues. Looked up from germline, CDR1 is SNHLY and CDR2 is FYNNEI. Trimming removed 6 bases from V and 3 bases from J; junction bases left unmatched: 8. As DNA, the CDR3 is TGTGCCAGCAGCACGACAGGGACCCACTACGAGCAGTACTTC. It yields the protein CASSTTGTHYEQYF.

This clonotype came up many times. The rearrangement links TRBV20-1 to TRBJ1-2; D is undetermined. Germline CDR1 is DFQATT and CDR2 is SNEGSKA (reference sequence). The CDR3 totals 14 residues. Trimming stripped 6 bases from V and 7 bases from J, with 21 bases between. The CDR3 bases are TGCAGTGCCCCTCAAGGCCGGCTAAATGGTGGCTACACCTTC. This gives the protein CSAPQGRLNGGYTF.

This clonotype was picked up many times. The chain has TRBV5-1 and TRBJ1-3; TRBD1 matches 7 bases. V was pared by 3 bases and J by 0 bases, with 6 bases of the junction left unmatched. The CDR3 totals 16 residues. The germline V gene has CDR1 SGHRS and CDR2 YFSETQ. This CDR3 is CASSSGQASSGNTIYF. Here the CDR3 DNA reads TGCGCCAGCAGCTCCGGACAGGCGAGCTCTGGAAACACCATATATTTT.

The chain carries TRBV7-8 and TRBJ2-7; no firm D call. CDR3 length: 15 amino acids. Per the germline V gene, CDR1 is SGHVS and CDR2 is FQNEAQ. Trimming left V 5 bases short and J 0 bases short, with 14 bases between. DNA for the CDR3: TGTGCCAGCAGCCCGAGTTCGCATGGCTCCTACGAGCAGTACTTC. Encoded protein: CASSPSSHGSYEQYF.

This clonotype was seen many times. This sequence joins TRBV12-5 and TRBJ2-7; D unresolved. Germline V lookup: CDR1 LGHNT, CDR2 FRNRAP. The CDR3 covers 13 residues. The germline V and J ends were trimmed by 6 bases and 2 bases, with 11 bases remaining between them. CDR3 loop: CASGHGPTYEQYF. The CDR3 coding sequence is TGTGCTAGTGGCCACGGGCCAACCTACGAGCAGTACTTC.